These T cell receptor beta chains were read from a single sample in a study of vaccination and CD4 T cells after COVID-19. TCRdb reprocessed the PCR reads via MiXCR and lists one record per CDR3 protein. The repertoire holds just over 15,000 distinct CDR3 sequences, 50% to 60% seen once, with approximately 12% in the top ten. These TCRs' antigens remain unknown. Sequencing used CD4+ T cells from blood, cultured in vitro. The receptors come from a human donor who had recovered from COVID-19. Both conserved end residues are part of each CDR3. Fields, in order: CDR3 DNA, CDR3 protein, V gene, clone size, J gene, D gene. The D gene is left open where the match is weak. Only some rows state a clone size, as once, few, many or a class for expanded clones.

cdr3_nt: TGTGCCAGCAGTATTACTAGCGGGGCGAACACCGGGGAGCTGTTTTTT
cdr3_aa: CASSITSGANTGELFF
v_call: TRBV12-3/TRBV12-4
clone_size: NA
j_call: TRBJ2-2
d_call: TRBD2

cdr3_nt: TGTGCCACCAGTGATTCTCGGGGGGCAGGAGAGACCCAGTACTTC
cdr3_aa: CATSDSRGAGETQYF
v_call: TRBV24-1
clone_size: few
j_call: TRBJ2-5
d_call: NA

cdr3_nt: TGTGCCAGCAGTCTAGCAAAGGGTTTAAGGAACACTGAAGCTTTCTTT
cdr3_aa: CASSLAKGLRNTEAFF
v_call: TRBV7-9
clone_size: NA
j_call: TRBJ1-1
d_call: NA

cdr3_nt: TGTGCCAGCAGTATGGGACAGGGTAATGAAAAACTGTTTTTT
cdr3_aa: CASSMGQGNEKLFF
v_call: TRBV11-2
clone_size: NA
j_call: TRBJ1-4
d_call: TRBD1

cdr3_nt: TGTGCCAGCAGCCCGACTAGCGGGAGACTCGAGCAGTACTTC
cdr3_aa: CASSPTSGRLEQYF
v_call: TRBV11-2
clone_size: NA
j_call: TRBJ2-7
d_call: TRBD2

cdr3_nt: TGTGCCAGCAGTTACTCATGGGGGGGAGAAGCTTTCTTT
cdr3_aa: CASSYSWGGEAFF
v_call: TRBV6-5
clone_size: NA
j_call: TRBJ1-1
d_call: NA

cdr3_nt: TGTGCCTGGAGTGTGGACATGAACACCGGGGAGCTGTTTTTT
cdr3_aa: CAWSVDMNTGELFF
v_call: TRBV30
clone_size: few
j_call: TRBJ2-2
d_call: NA

cdr3_nt: TGCAGTGCTAGCGTCAAAGATCAGCCCCAGCATTTT
cdr3_aa: CSASVKDQPQHF
v_call: TRBV20-1
clone_size: few
j_call: TRBJ1-5
d_call: NA

cdr3_nt: TGTGCCAGCAGTGCTTATGACAGGAAGGTACATTTT
cdr3_aa: CASSAYDRKVHF
v_call: TRBV25-1
clone_size: few
j_call: TRBJ1-5
d_call: NA

cdr3_nt: TGTGCCAGCAGCCCCCAGGGATCCAGCGAGCAGTACTTC
cdr3_aa: CASSPQGSSEQYF
v_call: TRBV11-3
clone_size: NA
j_call: TRBJ2-7
d_call: NA

cdr3_nt: TGTGCCAGCAGTTTAAGCGGGGGTTGGGGGAACTCGAACACTGAAGCTTTCTTT
cdr3_aa: CASSLSGGWGNSNTEAFF
v_call: TRBV28
clone_size: NA
j_call: TRBJ1-1
d_call: NA

cdr3_nt: TGTGCCAGCAAGGGAGGCGGTCAGACCCAGTACTTC
cdr3_aa: CASKGGGQTQYF
v_call: TRBV2
clone_size: NA
j_call: TRBJ2-5
d_call: NA

cdr3_nt: TGTGCCAGCAGTTTGATAACAGAAGCTTTCTTT
cdr3_aa: CASSLITEAFF
v_call: TRBV12-3/TRBV12-4
clone_size: NA
j_call: TRBJ1-1
d_call: NA

cdr3_nt: TGTGCCACCAGTGTAGGCCAGCCCGAAGAGACCCAGTACTTC
cdr3_aa: CATSVGQPEETQYF
v_call: TRBV24-1
clone_size: few
j_call: TRBJ2-5
d_call: NA

cdr3_nt: TGTGCCAGCAGGCCCCGACAGTACCCCCCCAATATCTATGGCTACACCTTC
cdr3_aa: CASRPRQYPPNIYGYTF
v_call: TRBV28
clone_size: NA
j_call: TRBJ1-2
d_call: NA

cdr3_nt: TGCAGTGCCCTGCTTAGGGGAGAGCAGTTCTTC
cdr3_aa: CSALLRGEQFF
v_call: TRBV20-1
clone_size: NA
j_call: TRBJ2-1
d_call: NA

cdr3_nt: TGTGCCAGCAGTCGATCGGGACTAGCGGGACCCGCGAACACCGGGGAGCTGTTTTTT
cdr3_aa: CASSRSGLAGPANTGELFF
v_call: TRBV6-1
clone_size: NA
j_call: TRBJ2-2
d_call: TRBD2

cdr3_nt: TGTGCTAGTGGTTTGGTATTGGGCAGGACCTACGAGCAGTACTTC
cdr3_aa: CASGLVLGRTYEQYF
v_call: TRBV12-5
clone_size: NA
j_call: TRBJ2-7
d_call: NA

cdr3_nt: TGTGCCAGCAGGAGGCAGGCCGCAGGCGAGCAGTACTTC
cdr3_aa: CASRRQAAGEQYF
v_call: TRBV6-2/TRBV6-3
clone_size: NA
j_call: TRBJ2-7
d_call: NA

cdr3_nt: TGTGCCAGTACCCGGGGGGGGGACCAGCCCCAGCATTTT
cdr3_aa: CASTRGGDQPQHF
v_call: TRBV19
clone_size: NA
j_call: TRBJ1-5
d_call: NA

cdr3_nt: TGTGCCACCAGTGGACAGAGCAATCAGCCCCAGCATTTT
cdr3_aa: CATSGQSNQPQHF
v_call: TRBV24-1
clone_size: NA
j_call: TRBJ1-5
d_call: NA

cdr3_nt: TGTGCCAGCAGCCGGGGGGCAGGGGGGAATTCACCCCTCCACTTT
cdr3_aa: CASSRGAGGNSPLHF
v_call: TRBV6-2/TRBV6-3
clone_size: few
j_call: TRBJ1-6
d_call: TRBD1

cdr3_nt: TGTGCCAGCAGCTTAGCGGAGGGGGCTGGAAACACCATATATTTT
cdr3_aa: CASSLAEGAGNTIYF
v_call: TRBV7-6
clone_size: few
j_call: TRBJ1-3
d_call: NA